These T cell receptor beta chains were read from a single sample in a study of T cells after yellow fever vaccination. TCRdb itself ran the 5' RACE reads through MiXCR, one entry per CDR3 protein. The table shows about 360,000 distinct CDR3 sequences, with 6.2% occurring only once. The starting material was PBMCs, obtained 5 days after the yellow fever booster vaccination. These receptor sequences come from a man younger than 45 who received the YFV17D yellow fever vaccine. CDR3s include the opening cysteine and the closing phenylalanine or tryptophan. A D gene is named only where the DNA matches it firmly. A row's size may be missing; if present it is once, few, many or a size class.

>few|TRBV6-2/TRBV6-3|TRBJ1-1|.
CASRTLTGNTEAFF
TGTGCCAGCAGAACCTTGACAGGAAACACTGAAGCTTTCTTT
>many|TRBV7-2|TRBJ2-1|.
CASSRQAGVRNEQFF
TGTGCCAGCAGCCGCCAGGCAGGGGTTCGTAATGAGCAGTTCTTC
>many|TRBV20-1|TRBJ2-6|.
CSATGANVLTF
TGCAGTGCTACCGGGGCCAACGTCCTGACTTTC
>many|TRBV12-3/TRBV12-4|TRBJ2-5|TRBD1
CASGFGDRGETQYF
TGTGCCAGCGGCTTCGGGGACAGGGGAGAGACCCAGTACTTC
>few|TRBV4-3|TRBJ2-6|.
CASSQDTTAGANVLTF
TGCGCCAGCAGCCAAGATACGACAGCTGGGGCCAACGTCCTGACTTTC
>many|TRBV20-1|TRBJ1-2|.
CSAPVEGYTF
TGCAGTGCCCCCGTGGAGGGCTACACCTTC
>few|TRBV4-2|TRBJ2-3|.
CASSQAPEDTQYF
TGTGCCAGCAGCCAGGCCCCGGAGGATACGCAGTATTTT
>.|TRBV14|TRBJ1-4|.
CASSQVGEKLFF
TGTGCCAGCAGCCAAGTCGGAGAAAAACTGTTTTTT
>.|TRBV12-3/TRBV12-4|TRBJ2-5|.
CASRGKETQYF
TGTGCCAGCAGAGGGAAGGAGACCCAGTACTTC
>.|TRBV12-3/TRBV12-4|TRBJ2-7|.
CASQGLSYEQYF
TGTGCCAGCCAGGGGTTATCCTACGAGCAGTACTTC
>few|TRBV5-1|TRBJ2-1|TRBD1
CASSLGTGSNNDQFF
TGCGCCAGCAGCTTGGGGACAGGGTCCAACAATGATCAGTTCTTC
>.|TRBV20-1|TRBJ1-6|.
CSAKPLSSYNSPLHF
TGCAGTGCTAAACCCCTGAGCTCCTATAATTCACCCCTCCACTTT
>few|TRBV9|TRBJ2-5|TRBD2
CASSLAGGMEETQYF
TGTGCCAGCAGCTTAGCGGGAGGTATGGAAGAGACCCAGTACTTC
>few|TRBV2|TRBJ1-1|.
CASGLWGTEAFF
TGTGCCAGCGGTTTGTGGGGCACTGAAGCTTTCTTT
>many|TRBV5-1|TRBJ2-5|.
CASSLQSLSETQYF
TGCGCCAGCAGCTTGCAAAGCTTATCGGAGACCCAGTACTTC
>many|TRBV5-1|TRBJ2-7|TRBD2
CASSLDLAGPGEQYF
TGCGCCAGCAGCTTGGATCTAGCGGGACCGGGGGAGCAGTACTTC
>few|TRBV28|TRBJ2-7|TRBD1
CASRTGGREQYF
TGTGCCAGCAGGACAGGGGGCCGGGAGCAGTACTTC
>many|TRBV29-1|TRBJ2-3|.
CTYRRGVGNTDTQYF
TGCACCTACCGAAGGGGAGTGGGGAACACAGATACGCAGTATTTT
>few|TRBV28|TRBJ2-7|.
CASSSTTYEQYF
TGTGCCAGCAGTTCCACTACCTACGAGCAGTACTTC
>few|TRBV28|TRBJ1-1|.
CASSREIPPEAFF
TGTGCCAGCAGTCGAGAGATCCCGCCGGAGGCTTTCTTT
>few|TRBV12-3/TRBV12-4|TRBJ2-7|TRBD2
CASSFGTSGSNEQYF
TGTGCCAGCAGCTTTGGGACTAGCGGGAGTAACGAGCAGTACTTC
>many|TRBV7-9|TRBJ2-7|.
CASSIGSFGYEQYF
TGTGCCAGCAGCATCGGGAGCTTCGGCTACGAGCAGTACTTC
>many|TRBV7-2|TRBJ2-7|.
CASSTTAQTYEQYF
TGTGCCAGCAGCACAACCGCTCAAACCTACGAGCAGTACTTC
>few|TRBV6-1|TRBJ2-5|TRBD1
CASNLPTDRDLVETQYF
TGTGCCAGCAACTTACCCACAGACAGGGATCTGGTAGAGACCCAGTACTTC
>few|TRBV18|TRBJ1-5|.
CASSPSDRLQPQHF
TGTGCCAGCTCACCATCGGACAGACTTCAGCCCCAGCATTTT
>.|TRBV19|TRBJ2-2|TRBD1
CASSLLPGQGAIQDTGELFF
TGTGCCAGTAGCTTACTGCCGGGACAGGGGGCTATTCAGGACACCGGGGAGCTGTTTTTT
>many|TRBV10-3|TRBJ2-5|.
CASGGTEETQYF
TGTGCCAGCGGGGGCACCGAAGAGACCCAGTACTTC
>many|TRBV6-2/TRBV6-3|TRBJ2-1|TRBD2
CAAAGERGASYNEQFF
TGTGCCGCCGCGGGGGAGCGGGGCGCCTCCTACAATGAGCAGTTCTTC
>few|TRBV14|TRBJ2-2|TRBD1
CASSQVPGGLAGELFF
TGTGCCAGCAGCCAAGTGCCAGGGGGTTTGGCCGGGGAGCTGTTTTTT
>many|TRBV29-1|TRBJ1-4|.
CSVELGYEKLFF
TGCAGCGTTGAGTTGGGGTATGAAAAACTGTTTTTT
>many|TRBV11-1|TRBJ2-5|.
CASSSRDSGNSLQETQYF
TGTGCCAGCAGCTCTCGGGATAGCGGTAATAGCCTTCAAGAGACCCAGTACTTC
>.|TRBV7-2|TRBJ2-1|.
CASSLMAGFSYKEQFF
TGTGCCAGCAGCTTAATGGCGGGTTTCTCCTACAAAGAGCAGTTCTTC
>few|TRBV29-1|TRBJ2-7|.
CSVRFKSYEQYF
TGCAGCGTTCGGTTCAAGAGCTACGAGCAGTACTTC
>.|TRBV7-2|TRBJ2-5|.
CASSLVEGPKETQYF
TGTGCCAGCAGCTTAGTTGAGGGACCCAAAGAGACCCAGTACTTC
>few|TRBV5-1|TRBJ2-3|.
CASSQATGRYGDTQYF
TGCGCCAGCAGCCAGGCAACAGGGAGGTACGGCGATACGCAGTATTTT
>.|TRBV10-3|TRBJ2-3|TRBD2
CAISESGGRSADTQYF
TGTGCCATCAGTGAGTCGGGCGGGAGGAGCGCAGATACGCAGTATTTT
>.|TRBV3-1|TRBJ2-5|.
CASSQGRKETQYF
TGTGCCAGCAGCCAAGGACGTAAAGAGACCCAGTACTTC
>few|TRBV24-1|TRBJ2-1|.
CATSESSDRYSYNEQFF
TGTGCCACCAGTGAGAGTTCTGACCGGTACTCCTACAATGAGCAGTTCTTC
>many|TRBV7-2|TRBJ2-7|.
CASSLTGADSEQYF
TGTGCCAGCAGCTTAACGGGGGCAGATTCCGAGCAGTACTTC
>few|TRBV20-1|TRBJ2-7|TRBD2
CSAHTSGSYEQYF
TGCAGTGCGCACACTAGCGGGAGTTACGAGCAGTACTTC
>few|TRBV5-1|TRBJ1-1|.
CASSYSQGSTEAFF
TGCGCCAGCAGCTACTCACAGGGTTCGACTGAAGCTTTCTTT
>.|TRBV19|TRBJ2-4|.
CASSAWGEVKNIQYF
TGTGCCAGTTCAGCGTGGGGAGAAGTCAAAAACATTCAGTACTTC
>few|TRBV7-2|TRBJ2-3|.
CASSPEGVSNTQYF
TGTGCCAGCAGCCCAGAGGGGGTGTCAAATACGCAGTATTTT
>many|TRBV4-3|TRBJ2-7|.
CASSQGDGSRYEQYF
TGCGCCAGCAGCCAAGGCGACGGATCCCGCTACGAGCAGTACTTC
>few|TRBV18|TRBJ2-1|TRBD2
CASSPMGGRYNEQFF
TGTGCCAGCTCACCAATGGGAGGGAGGTACAATGAGCAGTTCTTC
>few|TRBV11-1|TRBJ2-1|TRBD2
CASSTQATTSFGGNEQFF
TGTGCCAGCAGTACCCAAGCCACGACTAGCTTTGGGGGCAATGAGCAGTTCTTC
>.|TRBV4-2|TRBJ2-6|.
CASSTKRGSGANVLTF
TGTGCCAGCAGCACCAAGAGGGGCTCTGGGGCCAACGTCCTGACTTTC
>.|TRBV11-2|TRBJ2-5|.
CASSFRANGETQYF
TGTGCCAGCAGCTTCCGGGCAAACGGGGAGACCCAGTACTTC
>many|TRBV20-1|TRBJ2-7|TRBD1
CSVGTGGPYEQYF
TGCAGTGTTGGGACAGGGGGACCCTACGAGCAGTACTTC